This T cell receptor beta chain was recorded in a study of post-analysis software for immune sequencing data. Trimming removed 5 bases from V and 0 bases from J, with 14 bases in between. The CDR3 totals 16 residues. Per germline, CDR1 SGHAT and CDR2 FQNNGV. Study observations and caveats: Strong co-clustering by F measure was seen for same-batch samples. Significantly decreased normalized Chao1 diversity was recorded for multiple sclerosis patients relative to controls. The study found TRBV5-6, TRBV5-1 and TRBV20-1 among about five TRBV segments more frequent in patients than controls.

Carried by the TCR beta cDNA libraries were unique molecular identifiers. There were about 0.95 to 11 million T cells, and around 500,000 cDNA molecules came from them. Each CDR3 protein is one row after TCRdb ran MiXCR on the PCR reads. The sample records over 300,000 distinct CDR3 sequences, roughly 36% being singletons. As regards this clonotype: Antigen unknown.

The sequencing input was blood. The chain joins TRBV11-2 to TRBJ2-1, with a weak D call TRBD1 (6 bases). This sequence was found in a girl under 18 with multiple sclerosis. The CDR3 here is CASSPSQGSSYNEQFF. The CDR3, as DNA: TGTGCCAGCAGCCCGAGCCAGGGGAGCTCCTACAATGAGCAGTTCTTC. Together with reference TRBV11-2 and TRBJ2-1, the CDR3 gives the full variable domain: EAGVAQSPRYKIIEKRQSVAFWCNPISGHATLYWYQQILGQGPKLLIQFQNNGVVDDSQLPKDRFSAERLKGVDSTLKIQPAKLEDSAVYLCASSPSQGSSYNEQFFGPGTRLTVL.